This T cell receptor (beta chain) was found in a study of blood T cell repertoires in COVID-19. In the original analysis: Counts of nucleated cells, estimated from reference gene primer amplification, were obtained. This table comes from immunoSEQ multiplex PCR, and its TCRdb copy is limited to in-frame clones, with some not included. The V and J calls and clone size were taken over from that table, and D and trimming were inferred from the DNA. The table includes 130,000 to 150,000 clones, around 79% detected once. Seattle patient enrollment occurred during active infection, with longitudinal follow-up thereafter. Trimming stripped 2 bases from V and 2 bases from J, with 6 bases between. The CDR3 covers 13 residues. Looked up from germline, CDR1 is SGHTA and CDR2 is FQGNSA.

The TCR comes from a woman in her 70s with COVID-19, enrolled during active disease. The rearrangement joins TRBV7-2 to TRBJ1-2; D is unclear. Sequencing was carried out using peripheral blood. The CDR3 nucleotides are TGTGCCAGCAGCTTAAGCCCAAACTATGGCTACACCTTC. Translating gives CASSLSPNYGYTF.